These 6 T cell receptor beta chains originate from one sample sequenced in a study of human T cells and chemical hapten exposure. Time point reported: patch test 3, about 24 weeks after DPC sensitization. Sample treatment: therapeutic diphenylcyclopropenone sensitization with weekly scalp DPC. From the RACE reads, TCRdb called clonotypes with MiXCR, one entry per CDR3 protein. The sample has approximately 71,000 distinct CDR3 sequences; 11% are singletons. The sequenced sample was whole blood, obtained in connection with sensitization to the hapten diphenylcyclopropenone (DPC). All receptors come from a woman between 45 and 60 years old with alopecia areata. Some clones in this sample may be carry-over from other donors' samples.

CDR3 bases: TGTGCCAGCAGCTTGGAGGACAGGCCCACTGAAGCTTTCTTT. Amino acids: CASSLEDRPTEAFF. The chain uses TRBV5-5 and TRBJ1-1; TRBD1 matches at 7 bases. The junction had 3 bases not matched to a gene; V was cut back by 0 bases and J by 4 bases. Germline V lookup: CDR1 SGHKS, CDR2 YYEKEE (reference sequence). The CDR3 has 14 residues.

This clonotype was picked up many times. The rearrangement joins TRBV10-2 to TRBJ1-1; 7 nucleotides line up with TRBD1. The germline CDR1 and CDR2 sequences are WSHSY and SAAADI. Trimming cost V 8 bases and J 8 bases; bases outside gene matches: 8. This CDR3 is built from 12 residues. In DNA, the CDR3 is TGCGCCAGCCGGGACAGATTAACCGAAGCTTTCTTT. Its protein product is CASRDRLTEAFF.

V is TRBV25-1 and J is TRBJ2-7; D is perhaps TRBD2 (5 bases). This CDR3 is built from 13 residues. Looked up from germline, CDR1 is MGHDK and CDR2 is SYGVNS. Trimming took 10 bases from V and 1 from J, leaving 14 bases between them. The CDR3 region is CATGRSTSYEQYF. The CDR3 DNA reads as TGTGCCACGGGAAGGTCCACGTCCTACGAGCAGTACTTC.

The table lists this clonotype with a few counts. The junction shows a germline mismatch at one end, possibly a read error. The chain recombines TRBV18 with TRBJ1-5; D not resolved. Germline V lookup: CDR1 KGHSH, CDR2 LQKENI. This CDR3 is built from 16 residues. The CDR3 protein is CVSSRAVGRSNQPQHF. The CDR3 bases are TGTGTCAGCTCACGGGCAGTTGGTAGGAGCAATCAGCCCCAGCATTTT.

V gene TRBV20-1 combines with J gene TRBJ1-5; D unclear. There are 16 residues in the CDR3. V shed 6 bases and J shed 0 bases, with 18 bases lying between them. Germline CDR1 DFQATT, CDR2 SNEGSKA (reference sequence). In DNA form, the CDR3 reads TGCAGTGCAGTAGGCCAGGTCTCGATTAGCAATCAGCCCCAGCATTTT. This sequence encodes CSAVGQVSISNQPQHF.

The gene calls are TRBV12-3 or TRBV12-4 and TRBJ2-1; TRBD1 is a possible D gene (5 bases). The V gene lost 3 bases and the J gene lost 0 bases, with 9 bases spanning the gap. The CDR3 runs 15 residues. CDR3 nucleotide sequence: TGTGCCAGCAGTTTGGGGCTGGTCTCCTACAATGAGCAGTTCTTC. Protein product: CASSLGLVSYNEQFF.